These T cell receptor beta chains were read from a single sample in a study of T-cell memory formation after mild COVID-19. MiXCR, applied by TCRdb to the 5' RACE reads, yields one record per CDR3 protein. This sample has around 340,000 distinct CDR3 sequences, with roughly 15% found just once. What was sequenced was PBMCs or a T cell subset sorted from them (not recorded which). The source is a man aged 18 to 30 who had mild COVID-19 (a few samples of this study predate the infection). Cell type and time point are not known. Both conserved end residues are part of each CDR3. A D gene is named only where the DNA matches it firmly. Not all rows give a size; the values are once, few, many and, for expanded clones, a class.

abundance	len	v_gene	d_gene	j_gene	CDR3aa	CDR3nt
NA	12	TRBV7-9	TRBD1	TRBJ1-2	CASQDRADGYTF	TGTGCCAGCCAGGACAGGGCGGACGGCTACACCTTC
NA	13	TRBV7-9	NA	TRBJ2-7	CASSLENTDEQYF	TGTGCCAGCAGCTTAGAAAACACAGACGAGCAGTACTTC
NA	14	TRBV20-1	TRBD2	TRBJ2-5	CSARGTSGPETQYF	TGCAGTGCTAGAGGGACTAGCGGGCCAGAGACCCAGTACTTC
NA	13	TRBV6-2/TRBV6-3	NA	TRBJ1-1	CASSTNRAAEAFF	TGTGCCAGCAGCACTAACAGGGCCGCTGAAGCTTTCTTT
NA	15	TRBV25-1	NA	TRBJ2-2	CASSEAMIRTGELFF	TGTGCCAGCAGTGAAGCCATGATAAGGACCGGGGAGCTGTTTTTT
NA	16	TRBV9	TRBD2	TRBJ2-3	CASSVTSYGGIDTQYF	TGTGCCAGCAGCGTAACTTCCTACGGGGGGATAGATACGCAGTATTTT
large	12	TRBV7-3	NA	TRBJ2-1	CASSATLGEQFF	TGTGCCAGCAGCGCCACCCTGGGCGAGCAGTTCTTC
many	15	TRBV5-1	NA	TRBJ2-2	CASSFREPNTGELFF	TGCGCCAGCAGCTTCCGTGAGCCGAACACCGGGGAGCTGTTTTTT
NA	16	TRBV12-3/TRBV12-4	TRBD1	TRBJ1-2	CASSFDGQGAGYGYTF	TGTGCCAGCAGTTTTGACGGACAGGGGGCTGGCTATGGCTACACCTTC
few	13	TRBV4-3	NA	TRBJ2-7	CASSQGNAYEQYF	TGCGCCAGCAGCCAAGGAAACGCCTACGAGCAGTACTTC
NA	15	TRBV5-1	TRBD2	TRBJ2-1	CASSFLLAGQNEQFF	TGCGCCAGCAGCTTTTTGCTAGCGGGGCAGAATGAGCAGTTCTTC
few	16	TRBV3-1	TRBD1	TRBJ1-2	CASSPPGGSVLYGYTF	TGTGCCAGCAGCCCCCCAGGGGGCTCCGTCCTGTATGGCTACACCTTC
once	17	TRBV9	TRBD2	TRBJ2-1	CASSVFWLAGGLDEQFF	TGTGCCAGCAGCGTATTCTGGTTAGCGGGGGGTCTGGATGAGCAGTTCTTC
NA	15	TRBV20-1	TRBD2	TRBJ2-7	CSASGPSGGNYEQYF	TGCAGTGCTAGCGGTCCTAGCGGGGGGAATTACGAGCAGTACTTC
few	15	TRBV28	TRBD2	TRBJ2-2	CASRRGGGGTGELFF	TGTGCCAGCAGGCGGGGAGGCGGGGGTACCGGGGAGCTGTTTTTT
NA	15	TRBV10-1	TRBD2	TRBJ2-7	CASSEFASGVYEQYF	TGCGCCAGCAGTGAGTTTGCTAGCGGGGTCTACGAGCAGTACTTC
many	16	TRBV4-3	TRBD2	TRBJ2-1	CASSQDLAGSYNEQFF	TGCGCCAGCAGCCAAGATCTAGCGGGCTCCTACAATGAGCAGTTCTTC
many	15	TRBV7-2	NA	TRBJ2-3	CASSFAGLFTDTQYF	TGTGCCAGCAGCTTCGCAGGACTTTTTACAGATACGCAGTATTTT
NA	14	TRBV6-5	TRBD1	TRBJ1-2	CASRRRDRGFGYTF	TGTGCCAGCAGACGCCGGGACAGGGGGTTCGGCTACACCTTC
few	18	TRBV4-1	NA	TRBJ2-2	CASSHVRLEGGESGELFF	TGCGCCAGCAGCCATGTCCGTTTAGAGGGGGGCGAGTCCGGGGAGCTGTTTTTT
many	13	TRBV7-8	NA	TRBJ1-1	CASSSPRGLEAFF	TGTGCCAGCAGCTCCCCCCGAGGGCTTGAAGCTTTCTTT
NA	17	TRBV7-2	TRBD2	TRBJ2-7	CASSPVASGGAVYEQYF	TGTGCCAGCAGCCCGGTGGCTAGCGGGGGGGCTGTATACGAGCAGTACTTC
NA	13	TRBV7-3	NA	TRBJ2-3	CASSSYSSDTQYF	TGTGCCAGCAGCTCCTATAGCTCAGATACGCAGTATTTT
few	15	TRBV6-5	NA	TRBJ2-2	CASSYGQPNTGELFF	TGTGCCAGCAGTTATGGACAGCCCAACACCGGGGAGCTGTTTTTT
few	15	TRBV5-1	TRBD1	TRBJ1-1	CASSRRDRVSTEAFF	TGCGCCAGCAGCCGGCGGGACAGGGTTTCCACTGAAGCTTTCTTT
few	15	TRBV12-3/TRBV12-4	NA	TRBJ2-6	CASRAYRAGANVLTF	TGTGCCAGCAGGGCCTACAGGGCCGGGGCCAACGTCCTGACTTTC
few	13	TRBV20-1	NA	TRBJ2-1	CSARSQGPHEQFF	TGCAGTGCTAGGTCTCAGGGGCCCCATGAGCAGTTCTTC
few	15	TRBV20-1	TRBD2	TRBJ2-5	CSARPSGGVVETQYF	TGCAGTGCTAGGCCTAGCGGGGGGGTTGTAGAGACCCAGTACTTC
NA	18	TRBV9	NA	TRBJ2-6	CASSENRYRGSGANVLTF	TGTGCCAGCAGCGAAAACAGGTACCGAGGTTCTGGGGCCAACGTCCTGACTTTC
NA	15	TRBV7-8	TRBD2	TRBJ2-7	CASSKLAGYSYEQYF	TGTGCCAGCAGCAAACTAGCGGGGTACTCCTACGAGCAGTACTTC
NA	15	TRBV5-1	TRBD2	TRBJ2-2	CASTSSGGHTGELFF	TGCGCCAGCACCTCTAGCGGGGGCCATACCGGGGAGCTGTTTTTT
NA	15	TRBV7-2	NA	TRBJ2-1	CASSLVAGRGNEQFF	TGTGCCAGCAGCTTAGTTGCAGGACGGGGTAATGAGCAGTTCTTC
NA	14	TRBV12-3/TRBV12-4	NA	TRBJ1-1	CASSLRAPPTEAFF	TGTGCCAGCAGTTTAAGGGCCCCCCCCACTGAAGCTTTCTTT
few	16	TRBV20-1	NA	TRBJ2-5	CSARDLPDELGETQYF	TGCAGTGCTAGAGATCTCCCGGACGAACTTGGGGAGACCCAGTACTTC
NA	14	TRBV4-3	NA	TRBJ1-4	CASSPSVSNEKLFF	TGCGCCAGCAGCCCATCCGTCAGTAATGAAAAACTGTTTTTT
NA	14	TRBV10-3	NA	TRBJ2-7	CAISMTGPIYEQYF	TGTGCCATCAGTATGACAGGCCCTATCTACGAGCAGTACTTC
few	16	TRBV7-2	TRBD2	TRBJ2-3	CASTSQGLAGTDTQYF	TGTGCCAGCACCAGTCAGGGACTAGCGGGCACAGATACGCAGTATTTT
NA	14	TRBV7-9	NA	TRBJ2-5	CASSFSGGRETQYF	TGTGCCAGCAGCTTTTCAGGGGGGAGAGAGACCCAGTACTTC
few	13	TRBV6-2/TRBV6-3	NA	TRBJ1-2	CASSYVRLYGYTF	TGTGCCAGCAGTTACGTCCGACTCTATGGCTACACCTTC
NA	15	TRBV20-1	NA	TRBJ1-3	CSASGRDQLGNTIYF	TGCAGTGCATCTGGACGGGACCAATTAGGAAACACCATATATTTT
NA	14	TRBV6-5	NA	TRBJ2-5	CASSRGQVQETQYF	TGTGCCAGCAGTCGCGGACAAGTCCAAGAGACCCAGTACTTC
once	15	TRBV5-1	NA	TRBJ1-2	CASSLEVDSSYGYTF	TGCGCCAGCAGCTTGGAAGTGGACAGCTCCTATGGCTACACCTTC
few	14	TRBV6-5	TRBD1	TRBJ1-2	CASTQSLTGGGYTF	TGTGCCAGCACCCAATCCCTCACAGGGGGTGGCTACACCTTC
NA	13	TRBV6-5	NA	TRBJ2-1	CASSYPRANEQFF	TGTGCCAGCAGTTACCCGAGGGCGAATGAGCAGTTCTTC
NA	14	TRBV28	NA	TRBJ1-5	CASSSEQGRQPQHF	TGTGCCAGCAGTTCGGAACAGGGTCGTCAGCCCCAGCATTTT
many	14	TRBV18	NA	TRBJ2-1	CASSQSTSGNEQFF	TGTGCCAGCTCACAATCGACTTCCGGGAATGAGCAGTTCTTC
NA	15	TRBV2	NA	TRBJ2-3	CASPLGGGHTDTQYF	TGTGCCAGCCCCCTTGGCGGCGGCCACACAGATACGCAGTATTTT
few	14	TRBV3-1	TRBD2	TRBJ2-5	CASSTTSGQETQYF	TGTGCCAGCAGCACCACTAGCGGCCAAGAGACCCAGTACTTC
few	13	TRBV7-9	NA	TRBJ2-3	CASSSRATDTQYF	TGTGCCAGCAGCAGCCGGGCCACAGATACGCAGTATTTT
few	11	TRBV6-5	NA	TRBJ1-4	CASRNSEKLFF	TGTGCCAGCAGAAACAGCGAAAAACTGTTTTTT
NA	11	TRBV5-4	TRBD1	TRBJ1-4	CASSFRDRVFF	TGTGCCAGCAGCTTCCGGGACAGGGTGTTTTTT
few	16	TRBV18	NA	TRBJ1-4	CASSPSEVATNEKLFF	TGTGCCAGCTCACCATCGGAAGTTGCAACTAATGAAAAACTGTTTTTT